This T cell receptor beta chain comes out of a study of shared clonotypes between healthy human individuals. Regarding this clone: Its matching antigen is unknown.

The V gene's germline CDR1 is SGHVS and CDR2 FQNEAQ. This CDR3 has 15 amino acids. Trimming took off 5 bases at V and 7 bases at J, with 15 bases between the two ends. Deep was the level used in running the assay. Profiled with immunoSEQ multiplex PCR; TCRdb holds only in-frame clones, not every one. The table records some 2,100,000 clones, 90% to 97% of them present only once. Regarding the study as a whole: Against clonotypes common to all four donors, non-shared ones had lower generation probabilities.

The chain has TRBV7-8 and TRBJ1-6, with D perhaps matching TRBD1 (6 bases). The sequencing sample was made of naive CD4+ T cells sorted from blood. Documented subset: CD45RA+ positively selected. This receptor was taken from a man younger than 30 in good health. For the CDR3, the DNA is TGTGCCAGCAGCGAAACAGGGACCCTCAATTCACCCCTCCACTTT. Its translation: CASSETGTLNSPLHF.